These 9 T cell receptor beta chains were sequenced from one sample in a study of shared clonotypes between healthy human individuals. Sequencing used immunoSEQ multiplex PCR; TCRdb keeps in-frame clones, though not all of them. The sample carries more than 2,000,000 clones, 85% to 95% recorded once. Sample: naive CD4+ T cells sorted from blood. Subset defined: CD45RA+ positively selected. These receptors were taken from a man younger than 35 in good health.

In the case of this clone: Other DNA sequences within the sample encode an identical CDR3. This chain uses TRBV11-2 with TRBJ2-3; D is undetermined. CDR3 length: 12 amino acids. Trimming left V 1 base short and J 4 bases short, with 3 bases between. Germline CDR1 and CDR2: SGHAT and FQNNGV. As DNA, the CDR3 is TGTGCCAGCAGCTTAGCTTCAGATACGCAGTATTTT. It is translated as CASSLASDTQYF.

This chain connects TRBV19 to TRBJ2-7, with 7 positions matching TRBD1. CDR3 length equals 14 residues. The V and J ends lost 1 base and 3 bases, in that order; junction bases with no gene match: 3. Per the germline V gene, CDR1 is LNHDA and CDR2 is SQIVND (reference sequence). The CDR3 is CASSIARDSYEQYF. The CDR3 bases are TGTGCCAGTAGTATAGCCAGGGACAGCTACGAGCAGTACTTC.

Regarding this clone: The germline gene is not matched at one end of the junction; a read error may be the cause. The chain recombines TRBV10-3 with TRBJ1-4; possibly TRBD1 for D (6 bases). The CDR3 runs 14 residues. Germline loops: CDR1 ENHRY, CDR2 SYGVKD. As DNA, the CDR3 is TGTGCCATCGGGACATTGGCCGGGGGCGAAAACCTGTTTTTT. Protein product: CAIGTLAGGENLFF.

V usage is TRBV2 and J usage is TRBJ2-7; D gene unclear. The V and J ends lost 2 bases and 0 bases respectively, with 11 bases between them. Germline CDR1 and CDR2: SNHLY and FYNNEI. CDR3 size: 15 residues. The DNA for the CDR3 is TGTGCCAGCAGTGAAAGGTGGACCAGCTCCTACGAGCAGTACTTC. Translating it yields CASSERWTSSYEQYF.

The chain recombines TRBV7-2 with TRBJ2-2; 9 nucleotides agree with TRBD1. This CDR3 is 16 amino acids long. Trimming removed 1 base from V and 4 bases from J; junction bases left unmatched: 4. Germline loops: CDR1 SGHTA, CDR2 FQGNSA. CDR3 sequence reads: CASSLVGTGTTGELFF. The CDR3 DNA reads TGTGCCAGCAGCTTAGTGGGGACAGGGACCACCGGGGAGCTGTTTTTT.

The J gene is TRBJ1-1, the V gene TRBV12-5; D possibly corresponds to TRBD1 (5 bases). Germline lookup yields CDR1 LGHNT and CDR2 FRNRAP. Trimming stripped 3 bases from V and 1 base from J, with 15 bases between. The CDR3 consists of 16 residues. The CDR3 spells CASGFSPAGRNTEAFF. DNA of the CDR3: TGTGCTAGTGGTTTTTCCCCCGCGGGGCGGAACACTGAAGCTTTCTTT.

V and J are TRBV21-1 and TRBJ2-7; no DNA check was done on the table's D call, TRBD2. TRBV21-1 is tagged as a pseudogene. The length of the CDR3 is 15 residues. CDR3 DNA: TGTGCCAGCAGCAATGGGGGGTCTCAACGGGACGAGCAGTACTTC. Translated: CASSNGGSQRDEQYF.

This clone showed up just once. J is TRBJ2-2 and V is TRBV2; 10 bases map to TRBD2. The CDR3 contains 16 residues. V was clipped by 7 bases and J by 2 bases; unmatched bases: 7. Germline V CDR1 and CDR2: SNHLY, FYNNEI. The CDR3 reads CASTLLAGLNTGELFF. CDR3 in DNA: TGTGCCAGCACCTTACTAGCGGGACTCAACACCGGGGAGCTGTTTTTT.

A note on this clone: At the DNA level, this CDR3 is encoded by other sequences in the same sample as well. The chain recombines TRBV5-1 with TRBJ2-7; D call uncertain. V dropped 5 bases and J dropped 0 bases, with 9 bases sitting between them. The CDR3 is 13 amino acids. CDR1 is SGHRS, CDR2 YFSETQ, per germline. The CDR3 DNA follows: TGCGCCAGCAGTGTGGGCTCCTCCTACGAGCAGTACTTC. Translation: CASSVGSSYEQYF.